Sequencing of this T cell receptor (beta chain) was carried out in a study of T cell responses to AZD1222 COVID-19 vaccine. Points from the study as a whole: Increased Spike-specific TCR breadth and depth were observed after two AZD1222 doses. It should be noted that donors were predominantly white British and more often female, and clonal diversity was possibly underestimated.

For this clone: Its antigen is unidentified.

Germline V gene sequence: CDR1 ENHRY, CDR2 SYGVKD. The ends were cut back, 0 bases at V and 5 bases at J, with 11 bases in the middle. This CDR3 contains 14 residues. Repertoires were generated with immunoSEQ multiplex PCR, while TCRdb's copy carries only in-frame clones and drops some. The sample records approximately 150,000 clones, around 90% being singletons. This chain joins TRBV10-3 and TRBJ2-7; D may be TRBD2 (5 bases). The receptor's source is an adult in good health. The sample consisted of peripheral blood, taken on day 0 of AZD1222 vaccination. This chain's CDR3 is CAISESGGINEQYF. CDR3 sequence (DNA): TGTGCCATCAGTGAGTCAGGAGGTATCAACGAGCAGTACTTC.